This T cell receptor (beta chain) stems from a study of PD-1 blockade in classical Hodgkin lymphoma. As for this clone: Antigen unknown.

The time point here: cycle 4 day 1 (C4D1), after more than five weeks of nivolumab. Every patient had relapsed following autologous stem cell transplantation, and cohorts differed in brentuximab vedotin exposure. Germline-derived CDR1 and CDR2 are GTSNPN and SVGIG (reference sequence). V was cut by 4 bases and J by 5 bases, with 11 bases left in between. This CDR3 region has 12 residues. Study-level results: Baseline diversity in complete responders resembled that of newly diagnosed patients.

Measured with immunoSEQ multiplex PCR; TCRdb has only the in-frame clones, and not every one. The sample lists about 25,000 clones; roughly 80% were seen once. This sample comprised peripheral blood mononuclear cells (PBMCs), obtained before the fourth cycle of nivolumab. This receptor was obtained from a human donor with classical Hodgkin lymphoma. This chain links TRBV30 with TRBJ1-1; D gene ambiguous. CDR3 DNA: TGTGCCTGGAACCGTGGGAAAACTGAAGCTTTCTTT. Translating gives CAWNRGKTEAFF.